This T cell receptor (beta chain) was recovered during a study of blood T cells in healthy people across ages. Primers used in a second PCR of about 7 to 11 cycles were a sample-barcoded 5' primer and a J-beta primer mix. TCRdb called the 5' RACE reads again in MiXCR, with one record for every CDR3 protein. Found here are about 570,000 distinct CDR3 sequences, over 25% of them singletons; the top ten hold 3% to 4.5%. Germline-derived CDR1 and CDR2 are SGHTA and FQGNSA. The V end was cut by 0 bases, the J end by 1 base, with 9 bases between. This CDR3 contains 15 residues. To note about this clonotype: Its cognate antigen is unknown.

Points from the study as a whole: The study found TCR beta diversity correlated strongly with naive T cell percentage.

These records were also assigned to another study, of T cells of mothers and their children. That study reports: The sample comes from fewer than 10 healthy Caucasian donors: mothers and children. Similar thymic selection effects on TCR recombination output appear in pairs, both related and unrelated.

This receptor was obtained from a boy aged 2-9 years in good health. Sequencing used blood. The rearrangement uses TRBV7-2 and TRBJ2-5, with D hard to call. The CDR3 DNA reads TGTGCCAGCAGCTTAGCGGGATTCAGCCAAGAGACCCAGTACTTC. It codes for CASSLAGFSQETQYF.